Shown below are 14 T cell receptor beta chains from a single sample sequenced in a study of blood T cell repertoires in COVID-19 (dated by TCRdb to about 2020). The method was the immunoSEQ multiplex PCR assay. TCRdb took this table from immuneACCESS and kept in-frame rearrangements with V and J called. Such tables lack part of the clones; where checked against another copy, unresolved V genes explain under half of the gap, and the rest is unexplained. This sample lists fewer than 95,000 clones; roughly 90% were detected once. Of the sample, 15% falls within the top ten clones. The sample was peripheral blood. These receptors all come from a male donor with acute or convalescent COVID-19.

The CDR3 DNA reads as TGTGCCATCAGTGAGTCGGGAGAGGGCACTGAAGCTTTCTTT. It specifies CAISESGEGTEAFF. The chain carries TRBV10-3 and TRBJ1-1; D unresolved. CDR1 is ENHRY, CDR2 SYGVKD, per germline. With 0 bases removed from V and 4 bases from J, the gap between germline ends came to 9 bases. This CDR3 is built from 14 residues.

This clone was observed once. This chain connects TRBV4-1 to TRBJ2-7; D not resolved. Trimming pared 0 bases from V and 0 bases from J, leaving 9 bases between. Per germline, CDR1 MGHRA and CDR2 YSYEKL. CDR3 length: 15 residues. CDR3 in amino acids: CASSQDQQSSYEQYF. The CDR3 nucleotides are TGCGCCAGCAGCCAAGATCAACAGAGCTCCTACGAGCAGTACTTC.

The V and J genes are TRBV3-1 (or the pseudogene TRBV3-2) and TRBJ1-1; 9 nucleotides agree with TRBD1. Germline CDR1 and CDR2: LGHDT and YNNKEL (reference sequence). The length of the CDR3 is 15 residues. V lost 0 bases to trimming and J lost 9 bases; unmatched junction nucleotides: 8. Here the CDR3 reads CASSQDRTGGEKAFF. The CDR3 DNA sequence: TGTGCCAGCAGCCAAGACCGTACAGGGGGCGAGAAAGCTTTCTTT.

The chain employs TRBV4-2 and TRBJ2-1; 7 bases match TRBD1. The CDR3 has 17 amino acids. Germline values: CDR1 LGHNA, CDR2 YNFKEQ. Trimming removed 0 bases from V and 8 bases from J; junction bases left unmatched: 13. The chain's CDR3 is CASSQDSRVTGKDEQFF. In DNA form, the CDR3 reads TGTGCCAGCAGCCAAGATTCCCGAGTGACAGGGAAGGATGAGCAGTTCTTC.

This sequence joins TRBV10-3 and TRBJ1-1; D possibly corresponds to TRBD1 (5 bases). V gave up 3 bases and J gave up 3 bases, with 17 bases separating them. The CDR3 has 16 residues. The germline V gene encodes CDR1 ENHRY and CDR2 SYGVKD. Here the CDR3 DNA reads TGTGCCATCAGTGATGGACAAATGGGTGGGTACACTGAAGCTTTCTTT. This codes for CAISDGQMGGYTEAFF.

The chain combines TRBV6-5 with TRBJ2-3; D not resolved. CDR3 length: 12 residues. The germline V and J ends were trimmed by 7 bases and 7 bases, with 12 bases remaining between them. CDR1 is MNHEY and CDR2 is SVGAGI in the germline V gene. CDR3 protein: CASTQAGNTQYF. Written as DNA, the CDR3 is TGTGCCAGCACCCAAGCAGGAAATACGCAGTATTTT.

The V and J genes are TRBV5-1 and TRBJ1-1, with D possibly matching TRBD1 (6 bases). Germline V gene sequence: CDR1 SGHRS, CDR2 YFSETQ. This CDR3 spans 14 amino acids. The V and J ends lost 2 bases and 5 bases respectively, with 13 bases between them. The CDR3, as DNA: TGCGCCAGCAGCTTTACCAGGGGCGGGACTGAAGCTTTCTTT. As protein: CASSFTRGGTEAFF.

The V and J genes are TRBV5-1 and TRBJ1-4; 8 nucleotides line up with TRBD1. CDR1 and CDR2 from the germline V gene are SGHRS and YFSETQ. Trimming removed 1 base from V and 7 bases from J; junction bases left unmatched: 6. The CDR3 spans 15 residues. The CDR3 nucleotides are TGCGCCAGCAGCTTGACACAGGGGGGAGGTGAAAAACTGTTTTTT. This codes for CASSLTQGGGEKLFF.

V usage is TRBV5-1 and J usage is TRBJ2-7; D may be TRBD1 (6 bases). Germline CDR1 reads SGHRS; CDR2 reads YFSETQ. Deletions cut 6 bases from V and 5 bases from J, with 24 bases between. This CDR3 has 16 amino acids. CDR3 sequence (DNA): TGCGCCAGCACCCCGGGACAAAAAGTGCTGGAAAACGAGCAGTACTTC. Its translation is CASTPGQKVLENEQYF.

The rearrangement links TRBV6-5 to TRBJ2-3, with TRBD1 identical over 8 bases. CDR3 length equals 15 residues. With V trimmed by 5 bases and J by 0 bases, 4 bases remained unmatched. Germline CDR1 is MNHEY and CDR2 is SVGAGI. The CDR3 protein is CASSITGGSTDTQYF. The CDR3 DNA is TGTGCCAGCAGTATAACAGGGGGAAGCACAGATACGCAGTATTTT.

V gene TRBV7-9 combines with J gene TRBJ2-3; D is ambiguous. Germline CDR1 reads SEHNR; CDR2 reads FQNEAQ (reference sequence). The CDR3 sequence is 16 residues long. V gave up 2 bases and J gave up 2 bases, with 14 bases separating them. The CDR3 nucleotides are TGTGCCAGCAGCTTAAAGGTGACGGGTCTCACAGATACGCAGTATTTT. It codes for CASSLKVTGLTDTQYF. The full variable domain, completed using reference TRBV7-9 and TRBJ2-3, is DTGVSQNPRHKITKRGQNVTFRCDPISEHNRLYWYRQTLGQGPEFLTYFQNEAQLEKSRLLSDRFSAERPKGSFSTLEIQRTEQGDSAMYLCASSLKVTGLTDTQYFGPGTRLTVL.

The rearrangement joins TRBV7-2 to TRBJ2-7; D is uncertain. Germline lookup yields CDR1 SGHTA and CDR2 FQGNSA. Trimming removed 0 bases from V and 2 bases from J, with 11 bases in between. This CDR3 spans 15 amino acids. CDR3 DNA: TGTGCCAGCAGCTTAGCCCCCGCGGTCGCCTACGAGCAGTACTTC. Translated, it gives CASSLAPAVAYEQYF.

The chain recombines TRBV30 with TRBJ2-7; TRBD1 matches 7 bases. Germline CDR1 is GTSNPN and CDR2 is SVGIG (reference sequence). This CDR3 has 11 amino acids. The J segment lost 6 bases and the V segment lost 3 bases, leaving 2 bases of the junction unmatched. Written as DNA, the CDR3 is TGTGCCTGGAGAGACAGGGCCGAGCAGTACTTC. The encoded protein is CAWRDRAEQYF.

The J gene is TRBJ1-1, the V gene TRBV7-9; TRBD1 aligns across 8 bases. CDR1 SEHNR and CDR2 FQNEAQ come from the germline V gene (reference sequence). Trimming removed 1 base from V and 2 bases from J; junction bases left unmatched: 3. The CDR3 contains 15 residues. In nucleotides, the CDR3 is TGTGCCAGCAGCTTAGACCAGGGGGCCAACACTGAAGCTTTCTTT. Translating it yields CASSLDQGANTEAFF.